This T cell receptor beta chain stems from a study of vaccination and CD4 T cells after COVID-19. Concerning this clonotype: The antigen remains undetermined.

Sequencing of cultured CD4+ T cell DNA used the Oncomine TCR Beta short-read assay. TCRdb re-derived calls from the PCR reads in MiXCR, one entry per CDR3 protein. The sample contains roughly 15,000 distinct CDR3 sequences, 45% to 65% of which appear only once. The treatment: roughly 10-day PBMC culture with coronavirus spike peptide pools or control peptides (ViraFEST assay). ViraFEST enlarged antigen-specific T cell populations with peptide pools and afterwards sequenced TCRs. Fresh replacement IL-2 medium substituted for half the medium on days 3 and 7. The specimen sequenced was CD4+ T cells from blood, cultured in vitro. The receptor was isolated from a human donor who had recovered from COVID-19.

The CDR3 DNA sequence: TGTGCCACCAGTGATACGCACTATATCGGGGACGGCACAGATACGCAGTATTTT. It is translated as CATSDTHYIGDGTDTQYF. The chain links TRBV24-1 to TRBJ2-3, with D perhaps matching TRBD1 or TRBD2 (5 bases each). Germline V CDR1 and CDR2: KGHDR, SFDVKD. Trimming took off 3 bases at V and 1 base at J, with 19 bases between the two ends. CDR3 length equals 18 residues.